This T cell receptor beta chain was recovered during a study of T-cell reconstitution after alpha-beta-depleted transplantation in children. It was with unique molecular identifiers that the TCRbeta library was prepared. TCRdb called the PCR reads again in MiXCR, with one record for every CDR3 protein. Among 800,000 to 1,000,000 distinct CDR3 sequences listed, 25% to 35% were seen once. CDR3 length: 15 residues. V lost 5 bases and J lost 0, with 13 bases in between. Per the germline V gene, CDR1 is KGHSH and CDR2 is LQKENI. The V call is TRBV18, the J call TRBJ2-5; no definite D call. The TCR was taken from a boy younger than two who had a stem cell transplant for SCID, so the T cells may come from the graft donor. The source was PBMCs, mostly from graft donor cells, collected 360 days after TCRalphabeta/CD19-depleted stem cell transplant. The CDR3 sequence is CASSTQQRYQETQYF. CDR3 bases: TGTGCCAGCTCAACTCAGCAGAGGTACCAAGAGACCCAGTACTTC.